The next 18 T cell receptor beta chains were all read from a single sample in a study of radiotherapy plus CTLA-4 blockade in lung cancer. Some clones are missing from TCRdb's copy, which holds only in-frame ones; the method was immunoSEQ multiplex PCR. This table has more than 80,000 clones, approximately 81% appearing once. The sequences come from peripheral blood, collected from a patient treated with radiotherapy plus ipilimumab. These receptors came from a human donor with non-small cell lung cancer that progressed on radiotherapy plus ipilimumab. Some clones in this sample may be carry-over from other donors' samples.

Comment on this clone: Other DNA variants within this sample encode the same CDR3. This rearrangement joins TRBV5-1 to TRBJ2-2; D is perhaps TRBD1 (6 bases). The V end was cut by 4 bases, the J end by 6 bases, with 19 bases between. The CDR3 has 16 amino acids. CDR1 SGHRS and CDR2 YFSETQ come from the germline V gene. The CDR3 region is CASSLLTSGVSGELFF. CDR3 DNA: TGCGCCAGCAGCCTACTTACCTCAGGGGTGTCCGGGGAGCTGTTTTTT.

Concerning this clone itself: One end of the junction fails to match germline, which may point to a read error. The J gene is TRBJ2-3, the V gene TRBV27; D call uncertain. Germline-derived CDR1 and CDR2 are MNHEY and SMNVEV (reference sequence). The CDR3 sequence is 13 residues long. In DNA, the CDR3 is TGTGCCAGCGCTACTCGGTACGACTTCTTGCCTCACTTT. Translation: CASATRYDFLPHF.

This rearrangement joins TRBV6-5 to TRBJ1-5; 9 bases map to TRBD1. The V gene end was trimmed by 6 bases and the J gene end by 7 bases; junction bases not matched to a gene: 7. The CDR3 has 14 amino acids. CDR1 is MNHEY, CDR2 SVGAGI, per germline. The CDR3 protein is CASSHDRGYQPQHF. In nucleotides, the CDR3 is TGTGCCAGCAGCCACGACAGGGGGTACCAGCCCCAGCATTTT.

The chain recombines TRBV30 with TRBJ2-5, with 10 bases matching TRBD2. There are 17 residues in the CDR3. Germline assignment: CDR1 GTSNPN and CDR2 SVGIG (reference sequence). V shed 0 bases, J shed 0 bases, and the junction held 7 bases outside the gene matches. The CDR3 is CAWSVLLAGDDQETQYF. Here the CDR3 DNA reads TGTGCCTGGAGTGTTCTTCTAGCGGGGGACGACCAAGAGACCCAGTACTTC.

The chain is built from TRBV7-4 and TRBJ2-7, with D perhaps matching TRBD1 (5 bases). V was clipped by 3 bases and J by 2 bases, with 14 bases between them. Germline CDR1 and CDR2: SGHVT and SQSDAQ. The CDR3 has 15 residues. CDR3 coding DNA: TGTGCCAGCAGCTTCTCAGGAAGGGGTCCCTACGAGCAGTACTTC. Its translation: CASSFSGRGPYEQYF.

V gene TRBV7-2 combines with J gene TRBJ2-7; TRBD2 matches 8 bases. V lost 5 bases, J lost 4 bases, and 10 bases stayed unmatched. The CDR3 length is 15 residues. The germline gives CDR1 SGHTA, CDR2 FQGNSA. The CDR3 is CASSNRGGFGYEQYF. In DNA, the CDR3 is TGTGCCAGCAGCAATCGGGGGGGTTTTGGGTACGAGCAGTACTTC.

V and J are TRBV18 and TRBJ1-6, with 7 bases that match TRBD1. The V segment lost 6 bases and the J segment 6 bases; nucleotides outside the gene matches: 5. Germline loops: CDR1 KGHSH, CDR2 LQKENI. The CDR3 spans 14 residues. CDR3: CASSGQAFNSPLHF. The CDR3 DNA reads TGTGCCAGCTCTGGACAGGCATTTAATTCACCCCTCCACTTT.

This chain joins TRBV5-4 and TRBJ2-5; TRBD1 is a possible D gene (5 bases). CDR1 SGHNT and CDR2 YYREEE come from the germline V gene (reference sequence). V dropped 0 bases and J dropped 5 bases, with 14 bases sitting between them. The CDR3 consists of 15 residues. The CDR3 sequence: CASSLGGRAWETQYF. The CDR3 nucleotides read TGTGCCAGCAGCTTGGGGGGCCGGGCCTGGGAGACCCAGTACTTC.

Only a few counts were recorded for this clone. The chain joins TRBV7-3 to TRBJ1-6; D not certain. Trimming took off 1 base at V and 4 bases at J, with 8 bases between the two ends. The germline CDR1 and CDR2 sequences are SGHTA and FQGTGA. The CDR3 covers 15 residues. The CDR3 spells CASSLRAGYNSPLHF. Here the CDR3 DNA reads TGTGCCAGCAGCTTAAGGGCAGGTTATAATTCACCCCTCCACTTT. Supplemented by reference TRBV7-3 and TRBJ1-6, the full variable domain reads GAGVSQTPSNKVTEKGKYVELRCDPISGHTALYWYRQSLGQGPEFLIYFQGTGAADDSGLPNDRFFAVRPEGSVSTLKIQRTERGDSAVYLCASSLRAGYNSPLHFGNGTRLTVT.

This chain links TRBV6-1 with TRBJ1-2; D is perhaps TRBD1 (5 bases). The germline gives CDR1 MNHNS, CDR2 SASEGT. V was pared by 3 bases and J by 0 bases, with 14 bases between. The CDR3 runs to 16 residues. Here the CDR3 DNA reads TGTGCCAGCAGTGAGGAGGTGGGGGGGACTAACTATGGCTACACCTTC. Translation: CASSEEVGGTNYGYTF.

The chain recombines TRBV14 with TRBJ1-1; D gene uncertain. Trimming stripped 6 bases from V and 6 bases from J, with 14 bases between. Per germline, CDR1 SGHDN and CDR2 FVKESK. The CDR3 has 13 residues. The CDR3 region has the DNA TGTGCCAGCAGGGGATCTGGGAGAGCTGAAGCTTTCTTT. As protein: CASRGSGRAEAFF.

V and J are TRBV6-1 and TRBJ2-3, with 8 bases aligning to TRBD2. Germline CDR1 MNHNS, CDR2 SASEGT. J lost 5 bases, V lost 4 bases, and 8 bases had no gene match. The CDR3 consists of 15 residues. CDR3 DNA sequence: TGTGCCAGCAGTGGCGATAGCGGGGATGTAGATACGCAGTATTTT. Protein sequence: CASSGDSGDVDTQYF.

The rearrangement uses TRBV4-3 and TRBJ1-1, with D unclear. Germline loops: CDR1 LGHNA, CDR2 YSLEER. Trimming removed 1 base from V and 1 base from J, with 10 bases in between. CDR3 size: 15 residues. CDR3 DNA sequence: TGCGCCAGCAGCCAAGTGTATAACAGGAACACTGAAGCTTTCTTT. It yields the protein CASSQVYNRNTEAFF.

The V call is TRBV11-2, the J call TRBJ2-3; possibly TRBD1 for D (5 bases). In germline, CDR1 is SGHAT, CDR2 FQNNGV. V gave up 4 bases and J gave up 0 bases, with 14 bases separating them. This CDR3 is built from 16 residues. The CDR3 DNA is TGTGCCAGCAGCTCAACAGGTGCGCCTAGCACAGATACGCAGTATTTT. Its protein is CASSSTGAPSTDTQYF.

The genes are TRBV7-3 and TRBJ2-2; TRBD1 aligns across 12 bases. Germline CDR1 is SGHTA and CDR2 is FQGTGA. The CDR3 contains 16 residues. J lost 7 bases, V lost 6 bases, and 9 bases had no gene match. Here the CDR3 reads CASSQEGTGGYGELFF. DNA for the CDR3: TGTGCCAGCAGTCAAGAGGGGACAGGGGGCTACGGGGAGCTGTTTTTT.

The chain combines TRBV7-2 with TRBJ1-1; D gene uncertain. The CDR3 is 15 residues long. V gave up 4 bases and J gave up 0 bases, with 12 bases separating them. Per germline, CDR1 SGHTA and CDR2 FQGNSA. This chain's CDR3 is CASSSDGHMNTEAFF. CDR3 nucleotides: TGTGCCAGCAGCTCGGACGGCCATATGAACACTGAAGCTTTCTTT.

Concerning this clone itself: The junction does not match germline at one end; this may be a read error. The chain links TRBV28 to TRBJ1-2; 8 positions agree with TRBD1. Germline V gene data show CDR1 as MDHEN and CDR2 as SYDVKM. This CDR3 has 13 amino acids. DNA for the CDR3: TGTGCCAGCAATCTGATGGGACAGGCCAATTCGTTCTTC. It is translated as CASNLMGQANSFF.

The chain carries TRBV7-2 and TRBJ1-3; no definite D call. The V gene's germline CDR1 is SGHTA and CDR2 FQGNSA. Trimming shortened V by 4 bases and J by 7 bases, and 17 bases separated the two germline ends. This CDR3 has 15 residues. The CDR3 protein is CASSSLRKGGNTIYF. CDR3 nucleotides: TGTGCCAGCAGCTCCCTCCGGAAGGGCGGCAACACCATATATTTT.